This entry concerns a single TCR beta chain. The target antigen is unknown. Through a sample-barcoded 5' primer and a J-beta primer mix, a second PCR was run for roughly 6 to 12 cycles. Unique molecular identifiers of 12 random nucleotides labeled each cDNA. TCRdb redid the calling of the 5' RACE reads with MiXCR, one entry per CDR3 protein. The top ten hold around 37% of the sample, which has hundreds of thousands of distinct CDR3 sequences, about 54% seen once. This sample was taken from a study of blood T cells in healthy people across ages. Study-level findings and limits: Naive T cell percentage and TCR beta diversity correlated strongly.

Sequencing was performed on blood. The sequence derives from a man between 60 and 70 years old in good health.

The CDR3, as DNA: TGTGCCAGCTCAGCACAGGGATTCAGTTACGAGCAGTACTTC. It encodes CASSAQGFSYEQYF. This sequence joins TRBV18 and TRBJ2-4; possibly TRBD1 for D (6 bases). The tail of the sequence fits TRBJ2-7 better, so the J call may be wrong. This CDR3 has 14 residues. CDR1 and CDR2 (germline): KGHSH, LQKENI.